This record concerns one T cell receptor beta chain sequence. MiXCR was run by TCRdb on the RACE reads, yielding one entry per CDR3 protein. This table has 85,000 to 90,000 distinct CDR3 sequences, roughly a tenth appearing once. The time point denotes: pre-sensitization, week 0. Stated treatment: therapeutic diphenylcyclopropenone sensitization with weekly scalp DPC. This specimen belongs to a study of human T cells and chemical hapten exposure. CDR1 and CDR2 from the germline V gene are SGHVS and FQNEAQ. V was clipped by 1 base and J by 3 bases, with 15 bases between them. The CDR3 has 16 residues. The sequencing here drew on whole blood, taken in connection with sensitization to the hapten diphenylcyclopropenone (DPC). The rearrangement joins TRBV7-8 to TRBJ1-2, with D unclear. This TCR derives from a woman in her 40s with alopecia areata. Some clones in this sample may be carry-over from other donors' samples. As DNA, the CDR3 is TGTGCCAGCAGCTTAGGAGGCGTGGGCGCGGACTATGGCTACACCTTC. Translating it yields CASSLGGVGADYGYTF.